This T cell receptor (beta chain) was sequenced during a study of CD8 T cells in Susac syndrome. Study findings and constraints: Susac-specific public clones found in total CD8+ repertoires numbered around 16, and those in CD8+ TEMRA repertoires numbered a few. The study found that Susac CD8+ clonal expansion peaked in TEMRA cells and active patients.

The authors reverse transcribed roughly 0.5 to 1 ug RNA with random hexamers. Multiplex PCR with immunoSEQ amplified the TCR beta CDR3 across 54 Vbeta and 13 Jbeta. TCRdb reprocessed the immunoSEQ multiplex PCR reads with MiXCR, giving one entry per CDR3 protein. The profile covers more than 65,000 distinct CDR3 sequences, with roughly 94% appearing a single time and roughly 0.44% taken by the ten largest. As to this clonotype: The antigen remains unidentified.

The authors carried out high-throughput sequencing of TCR beta. They applied it to CD8+ and CD4+ T cells obtained from blood. The CDR3 has 13 amino acids. Germline V CDR1 and CDR2: MNHEY, SMNVEV (reference sequence). Losses at the gene ends were 6 bases for V and 0 bases for J; bases not matched to a gene: 2. The receptor was isolated from a human donor with Susac syndrome. The rearrangement uses TRBV27 and TRBJ2-7, with TRBD1 matching 7 bases. Source material: CD8+ T cells from PBMCs. The CDR3 region is CASRQGSSYEQYF. CDR3 in DNA: TGTGCCAGCAGACAGGGGAGCTCCTACGAGCAGTACTTC.